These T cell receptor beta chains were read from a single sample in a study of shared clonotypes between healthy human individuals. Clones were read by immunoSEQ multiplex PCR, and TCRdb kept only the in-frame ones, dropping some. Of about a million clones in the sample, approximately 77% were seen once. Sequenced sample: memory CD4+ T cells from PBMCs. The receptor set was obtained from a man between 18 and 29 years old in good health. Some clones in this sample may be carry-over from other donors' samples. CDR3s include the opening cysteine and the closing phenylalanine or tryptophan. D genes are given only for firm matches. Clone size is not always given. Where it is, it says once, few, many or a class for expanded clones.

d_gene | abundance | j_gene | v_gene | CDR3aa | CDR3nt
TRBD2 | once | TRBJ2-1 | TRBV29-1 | CSVARLAAAWSYNEQFF | TGCAGCGTTGCGCGTCTAGCGGCTGCTTGGTCCTACAATGAGCAGTTCTTC
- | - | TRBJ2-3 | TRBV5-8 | CASSLEQGRDTQYF | TGTGCCAGCAGCTTGGAGCAGGGGAGGGATACGCAGTATTTT
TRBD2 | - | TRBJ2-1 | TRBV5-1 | CASSPTPGLAEQFF | TGCGCCAGCAGCCCAACCCCGGGACTAGCGGAGCAGTTCTTC
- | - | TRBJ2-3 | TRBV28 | CASSLVRGSSTDTQYF | TGTGCCAGCAGTTTAGTGCGGGGATCTAGCACAGATACGCAGTATTTT
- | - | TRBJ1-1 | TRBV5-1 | CASSPSPELGTEAFF | TGCGCCAGCAGCCCGAGTCCCGAATTGGGCACTGAAGCTTTCTTT
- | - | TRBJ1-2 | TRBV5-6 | CASSLVGAQSGYTF | TGTGCCAGCAGCCTAGTCGGGGCACAGTCTGGCTACACCTTC
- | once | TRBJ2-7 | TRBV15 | CATSRPDRSSYEQYF | TGTGCCACCAGCAGACCGGACCGGAGCTCCTACGAGCAGTACTTC
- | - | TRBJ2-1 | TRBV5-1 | CASSFQNEQFF | TGCGCCAGCAGCTTCCAAAATGAGCAGTTCTTC
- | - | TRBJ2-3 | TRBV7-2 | CASSAGLSTDTQYF | TGTGCCAGCAGCGCAGGACTATCCACAGATACGCAGTATTTT
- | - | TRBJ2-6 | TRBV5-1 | CASSQGGSGANVLTF | TGCGCCAGCAGCCAAGGTGGCTCTGGGGCCAACGTCCTGACTTTC
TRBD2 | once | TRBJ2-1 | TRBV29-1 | CSVPLAGGREQFF | TGCAGCGTCCCACTAGCGGGAGGTCGAGAGCAGTTCTTC
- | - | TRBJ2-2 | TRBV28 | CASSSLADSRAGELFF | TGTGCCAGCAGTTCCCTGGCGGACAGTCGGGCCGGGGAGCTGTTTTTT
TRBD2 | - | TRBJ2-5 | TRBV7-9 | CASSLLPLAGEETQYF | TGTGCCAGCAGCTTATTGCCGCTAGCGGGAGAAGAGACCCAGTACTTC
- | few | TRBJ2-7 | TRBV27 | CASGSSYEQYF | TGTGCCAGCGGCAGCTCCTACGAGCAGTACTTC
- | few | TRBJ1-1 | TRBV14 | CASSQVKPVEAFF | TGTGCCAGCAGCCAAGTAAAACCGGTTGAAGCTTTCTTT
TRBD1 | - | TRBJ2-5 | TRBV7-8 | CASRRDRALETQYF | TGTGCCAGCAGGCGGGACAGGGCTTTGGAGACCCAGTACTTC
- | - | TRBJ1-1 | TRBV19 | CASSSATQGVTEAFF | TGTGCCAGTAGTTCTGCAACCCAGGGAGTCACTGAAGCTTTCTTT
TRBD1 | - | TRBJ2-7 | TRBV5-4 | CATGTGGLYEQYF | TGTGCCACGGGGACAGGGGGCCTCTACGAGCAGTACTTC
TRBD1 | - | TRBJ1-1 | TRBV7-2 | CASSRDRGTEAFF | TGTGCCAGCTCACGGGACAGGGGGACTGAAGCTTTCTTT
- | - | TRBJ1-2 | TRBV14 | CASSRQTGNFYGYTF | TGTGCCAGCAGCCGCCAAACAGGGAACTTCTATGGCTACACCTTC
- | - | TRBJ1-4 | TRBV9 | CASSVAEGAKEKLFF | TGTGCCAGCAGCGTAGCAGAGGGTGCAAAGGAAAAACTGTTTTTT
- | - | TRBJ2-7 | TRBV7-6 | CASSLEDEQYF | TGTGCCAGCAGCTTAGAGGACGAGCAGTACTTC
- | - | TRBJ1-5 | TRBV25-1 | CASSEYHRDQPQHF | TGTGCCAGCAGTGAATATCACAGGGACCAGCCCCAGCATTTT
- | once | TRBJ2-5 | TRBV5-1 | CASSPQPGGQETQYF | TGCGCCAGCAGCCCGCAACCAGGGGGGCAAGAGACCCAGTACTTC
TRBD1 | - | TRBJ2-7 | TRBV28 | CASSHDRGGHEQYF | TGTGCCAGCAGCCATGACAGGGGGGGCCACGAGCAGTACTTC
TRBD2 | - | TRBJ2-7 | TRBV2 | CASRTSGRGSYEQYF | TGTGCCAGCAGGACTAGCGGGAGGGGATCCTACGAGCAGTACTTC
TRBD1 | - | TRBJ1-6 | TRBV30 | CAWKIGTGDSPLHF | TGTGCCTGGAAAATAGGAACAGGGGATTCACCCCTCCACTTT
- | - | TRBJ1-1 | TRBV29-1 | CSVEERGKNTEAFF | TGCAGCGTTGAAGAGCGTGGGAAGAACACTGAAGCTTTCTTT